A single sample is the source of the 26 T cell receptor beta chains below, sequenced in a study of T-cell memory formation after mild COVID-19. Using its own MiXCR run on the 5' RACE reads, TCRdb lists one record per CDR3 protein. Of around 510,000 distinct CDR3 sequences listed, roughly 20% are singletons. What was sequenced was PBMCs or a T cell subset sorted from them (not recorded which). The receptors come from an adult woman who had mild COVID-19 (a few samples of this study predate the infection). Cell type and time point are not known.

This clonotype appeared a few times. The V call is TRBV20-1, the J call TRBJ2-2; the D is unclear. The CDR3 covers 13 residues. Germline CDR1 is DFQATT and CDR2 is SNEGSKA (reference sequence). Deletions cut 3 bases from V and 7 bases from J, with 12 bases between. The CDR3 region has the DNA TGCAGTGCTAGGTTGGGCGGAATCGGGGAGCTGTTTTTT. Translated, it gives CSARLGGIGELFF.

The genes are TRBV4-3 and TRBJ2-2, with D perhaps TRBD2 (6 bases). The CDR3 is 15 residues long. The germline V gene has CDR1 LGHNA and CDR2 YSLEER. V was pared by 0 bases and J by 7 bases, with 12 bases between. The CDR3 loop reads CASSQDSGGHGELFF. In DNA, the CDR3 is TGCGCCAGCAGCCAAGATAGCGGCGGTCACGGGGAGCTGTTTTTT.

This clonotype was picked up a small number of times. The CDR3 sequence: CASRDRYQETQYF. The CDR3 DNA sequence: TGTGCCAGCAGAGACAGGTACCAAGAGACCCAGTACTTC. The chain employs TRBV7-9 and TRBJ2-5; TRBD1 is a possible D gene (6 bases). Germline loops: CDR1 SEHNR, CDR2 FQNEAQ (reference sequence). The CDR3 has 13 amino acids. Trimming cost V 6 bases and J 0 bases, with 8 bases left between them.

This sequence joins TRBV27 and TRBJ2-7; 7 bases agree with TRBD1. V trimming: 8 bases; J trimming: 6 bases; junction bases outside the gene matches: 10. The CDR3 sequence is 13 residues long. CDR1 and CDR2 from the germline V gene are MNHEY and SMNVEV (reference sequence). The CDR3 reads CASSTGWSGEQYF. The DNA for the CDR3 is TGTGCCAGCTCGACAGGGTGGTCAGGCGAGCAGTACTTC.

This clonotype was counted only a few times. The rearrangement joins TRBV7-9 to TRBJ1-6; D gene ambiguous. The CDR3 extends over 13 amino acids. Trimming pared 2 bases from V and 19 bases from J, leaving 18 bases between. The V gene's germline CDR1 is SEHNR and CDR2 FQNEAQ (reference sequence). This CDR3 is CASSLFEDSTPHF. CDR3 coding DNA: TGTGCCAGCAGCTTATTCGAGGACTCAACCCCACACTTT.

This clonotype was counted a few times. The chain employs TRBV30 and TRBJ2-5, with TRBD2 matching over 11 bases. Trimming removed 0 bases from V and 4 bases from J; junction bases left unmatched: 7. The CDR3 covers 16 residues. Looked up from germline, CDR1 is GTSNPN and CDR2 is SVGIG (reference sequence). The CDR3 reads CAWSVRRLAGLETQYF. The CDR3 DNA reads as TGTGCCTGGAGTGTACGGAGACTAGCGGGGTTAGAGACCCAGTACTTC.

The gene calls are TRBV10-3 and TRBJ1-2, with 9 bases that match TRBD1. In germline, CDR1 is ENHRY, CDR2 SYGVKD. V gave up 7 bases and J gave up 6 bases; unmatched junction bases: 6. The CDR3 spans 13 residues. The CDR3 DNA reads TGTGCCATCAAAGCACAGGGGGCAGATGGCTACACCTTC. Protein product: CAIKAQGADGYTF.

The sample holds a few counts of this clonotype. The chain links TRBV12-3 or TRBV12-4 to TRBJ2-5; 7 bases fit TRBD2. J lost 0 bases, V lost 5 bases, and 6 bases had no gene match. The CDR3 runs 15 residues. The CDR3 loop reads CASSKGLTYQETQYF. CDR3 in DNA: TGTGCCAGCAGTAAGGGACTAACGTACCAAGAGACCCAGTACTTC.

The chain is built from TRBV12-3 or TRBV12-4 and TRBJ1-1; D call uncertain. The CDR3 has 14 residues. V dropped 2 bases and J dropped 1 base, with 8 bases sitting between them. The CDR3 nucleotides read TGTGCCAGCAGTTTACGTGTTGGGAACACTGAAGCTTTCTTT. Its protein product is CASSLRVGNTEAFF.

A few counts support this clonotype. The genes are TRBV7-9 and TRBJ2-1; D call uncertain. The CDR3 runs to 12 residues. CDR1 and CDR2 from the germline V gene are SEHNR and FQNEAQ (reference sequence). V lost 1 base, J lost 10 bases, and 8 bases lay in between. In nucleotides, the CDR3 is TGTGCCAGCAGCTTAGTTACATCAGAGCAGTTCTTC. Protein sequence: CASSLVTSEQFF.

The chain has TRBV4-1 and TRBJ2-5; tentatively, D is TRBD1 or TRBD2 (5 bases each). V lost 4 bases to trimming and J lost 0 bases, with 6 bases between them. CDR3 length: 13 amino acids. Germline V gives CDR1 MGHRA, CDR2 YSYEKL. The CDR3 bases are TGCGCCAGCAGCCTGGGACACCAAGAGACCCAGTACTTC. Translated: CASSLGHQETQYF.

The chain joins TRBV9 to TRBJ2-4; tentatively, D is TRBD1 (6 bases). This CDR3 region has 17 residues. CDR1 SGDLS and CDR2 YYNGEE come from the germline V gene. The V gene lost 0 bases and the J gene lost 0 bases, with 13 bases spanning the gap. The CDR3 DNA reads TGTGCCAGCAGCGTAGAAGGACAGACGCTAGCCAAAAACATTCAGTACTTC. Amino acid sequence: CASSVEGQTLAKNIQYF.

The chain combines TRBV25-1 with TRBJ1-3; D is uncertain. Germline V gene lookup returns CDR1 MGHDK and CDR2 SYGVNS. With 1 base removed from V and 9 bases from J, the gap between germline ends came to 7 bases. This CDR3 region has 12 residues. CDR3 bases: TGTGCCAGCAGTGAATCCTCCAGCACCATATATTTT. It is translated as CASSESSSTIYF.

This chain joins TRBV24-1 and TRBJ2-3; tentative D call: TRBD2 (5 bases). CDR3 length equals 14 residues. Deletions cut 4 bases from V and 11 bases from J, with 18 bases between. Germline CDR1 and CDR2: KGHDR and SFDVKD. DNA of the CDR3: TGTGCCACCAGTGAATCGGGGAAGAGGACGAAGCAGTATTTT. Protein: CATSESGKRTKQYF.

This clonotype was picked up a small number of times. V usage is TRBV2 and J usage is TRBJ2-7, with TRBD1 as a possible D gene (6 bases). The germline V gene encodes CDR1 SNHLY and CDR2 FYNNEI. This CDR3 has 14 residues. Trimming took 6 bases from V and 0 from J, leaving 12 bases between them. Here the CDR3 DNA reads TGTGCCAGCAGGAATCAGGGGAGCTCCTACGAGCAGTACTTC. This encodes CASRNQGSSYEQYF.

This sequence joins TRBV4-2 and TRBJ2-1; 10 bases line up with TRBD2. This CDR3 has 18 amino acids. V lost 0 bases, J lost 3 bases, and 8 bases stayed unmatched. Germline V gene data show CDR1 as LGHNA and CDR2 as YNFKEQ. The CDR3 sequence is CASSQDHLLAGVYNEQFF. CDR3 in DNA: TGTGCCAGCAGCCAAGATCATCTCCTAGCGGGGGTCTACAATGAGCAGTTCTTC.

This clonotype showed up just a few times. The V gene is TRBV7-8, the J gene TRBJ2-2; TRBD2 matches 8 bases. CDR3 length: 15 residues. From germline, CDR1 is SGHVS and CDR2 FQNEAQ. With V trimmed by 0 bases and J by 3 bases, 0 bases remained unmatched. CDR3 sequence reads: CASSLAGGDTGELFF. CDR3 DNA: TGTGCCAGCAGCTTAGCCGGGGGGGACACCGGGGAGCTGTTTTTT.

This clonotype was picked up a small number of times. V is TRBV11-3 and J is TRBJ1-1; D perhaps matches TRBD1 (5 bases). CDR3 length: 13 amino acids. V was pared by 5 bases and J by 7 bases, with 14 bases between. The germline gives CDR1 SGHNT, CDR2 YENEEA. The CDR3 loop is CASSEPTTDEAFF. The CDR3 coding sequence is TGTGCCAGCAGCGAACCGACGACAGATGAAGCTTTCTTT.

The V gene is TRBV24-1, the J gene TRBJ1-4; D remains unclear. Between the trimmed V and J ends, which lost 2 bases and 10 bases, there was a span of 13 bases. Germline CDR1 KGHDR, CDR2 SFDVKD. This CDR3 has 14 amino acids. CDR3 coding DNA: TGTGCCACCAGTGATTCTAGAGGCGGCCCAAAACTGTTTTTT. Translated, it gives CATSDSRGGPKLFF.

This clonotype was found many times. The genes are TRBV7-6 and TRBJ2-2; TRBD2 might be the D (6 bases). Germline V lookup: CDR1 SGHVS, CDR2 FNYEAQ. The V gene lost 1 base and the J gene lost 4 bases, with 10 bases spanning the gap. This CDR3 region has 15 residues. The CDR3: CASSLGLASTGELFF. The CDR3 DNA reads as TGTGCCAGCAGCTTAGGGCTAGCGTCCACCGGGGAGCTGTTTTTT.

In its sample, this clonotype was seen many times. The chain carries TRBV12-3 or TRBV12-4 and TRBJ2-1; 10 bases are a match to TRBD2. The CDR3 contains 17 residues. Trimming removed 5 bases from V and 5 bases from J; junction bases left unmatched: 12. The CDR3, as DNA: TGTGCCAGCAGTACCCGCGCTCTAGCGGGAGCTAACAATGAGCAGTTCTTC. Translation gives CASSTRALAGANNEQFF.

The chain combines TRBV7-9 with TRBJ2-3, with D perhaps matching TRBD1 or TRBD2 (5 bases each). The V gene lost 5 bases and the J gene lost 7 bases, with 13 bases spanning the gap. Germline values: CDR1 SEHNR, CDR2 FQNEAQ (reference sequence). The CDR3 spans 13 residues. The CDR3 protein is CASSPRDGHTQYF. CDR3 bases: TGTGCCAGCAGCCCCCGGGACGGACATACGCAGTATTTT. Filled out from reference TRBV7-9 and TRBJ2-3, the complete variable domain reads DTGVSQNPRHKITKRGQNVTFRCDPISEHNRLYWYRQTLGQGPEFLTYFQNEAQLEKSRLLSDRFSAERPKGSFSTLEIQRTEQGDSAMYLCASSPRDGHTQYFGPGTRLTVL.

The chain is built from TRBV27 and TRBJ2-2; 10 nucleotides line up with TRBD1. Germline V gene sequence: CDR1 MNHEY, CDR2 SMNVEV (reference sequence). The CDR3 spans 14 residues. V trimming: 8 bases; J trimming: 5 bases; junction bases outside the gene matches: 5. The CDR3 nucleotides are TGTGCCAGCCTGACGGACAGGGGGACCGGGGAGCTGTTTTTT. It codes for CASLTDRGTGELFF.

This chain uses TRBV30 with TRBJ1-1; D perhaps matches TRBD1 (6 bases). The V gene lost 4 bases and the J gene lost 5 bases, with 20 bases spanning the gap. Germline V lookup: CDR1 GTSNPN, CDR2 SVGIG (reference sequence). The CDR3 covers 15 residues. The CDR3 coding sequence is TGTGCCTGGACCCACTCCGGGGGGCGAGCGACTGAAGCTTTCTTT. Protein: CAWTHSGGRATEAFF.

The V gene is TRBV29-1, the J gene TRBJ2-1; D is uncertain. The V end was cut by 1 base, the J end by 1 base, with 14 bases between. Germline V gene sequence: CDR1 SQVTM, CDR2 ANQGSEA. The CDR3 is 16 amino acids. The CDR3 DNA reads TGCAGCGTTGAAGTTCCGACCCCCGAATCCTACAATGAGCAGTTCTTC. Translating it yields CSVEVPTPESYNEQFF.

The CDR3 loop reads CSARPGTSGYNEQFF. Here the CDR3 DNA reads TGCAGTGCTAGACCCGGGACTAGCGGCTACAATGAGCAGTTCTTC. This chain uses TRBV20-1 with TRBJ2-1, with 11 nucleotides matching TRBD2. The CDR3 has 15 residues. The germline CDR1 and CDR2 sequences are DFQATT and SNEGSKA (reference sequence). The J segment lost 3 bases and the V segment lost 2 bases, leaving 3 bases of the junction unmatched.